A selection of T cell receptor beta chains follows, all from one sample in a study of blood T cell repertoires in COVID-19. Libraries were prepared by immunoSEQ multiplex PCR; TCRdb keeps only in-frame clonotypes and omits some of them. The sample holds around 150,000 clones, about 83% seen once. Sample: peripheral blood. These receptors originate from a man aged 30-40 years with COVID-19, enrolled during active disease. Both conserved end residues are part of each CDR3. Fields, in order: clone size, V gene, CDR3 length, D gene, J gene, CDR3 protein, CDR3 DNA. The D gene is left open where the match is weak. Part of the rows lack a size; the others show once, few, many or a class for expanded clones.

abundance: .
v_gene: TRBV30
len: 12
d_gene: .
j_gene: TRBJ2-5
CDR3aa: CAWSPGGETQYF
CDR3nt: TGTGCCTGGAGTCCAGGGGGGGAGACCCAGTACTTC

abundance: .
v_gene: TRBV13
len: 15
d_gene: TRBD2
j_gene: TRBJ2-5
CDR3aa: CASSLLSGREETQYF
CDR3nt: TGTGCCAGCAGCTTACTTAGCGGGAGGGAAGAGACCCAGTACTTC

abundance: .
v_gene: TRBV27
len: 15
d_gene: TRBD2
j_gene: TRBJ2-3
CDR3aa: CASSLASGIPDTQYF
CDR3nt: TGTGCCAGCAGTTTAGCGAGCGGGATCCCAGATACGCAGTATTTT

abundance: .
v_gene: TRBV21-1
len: 14
d_gene: .
j_gene: TRBJ1-5
CDR3aa: CASSKWSGAQPQHF
CDR3nt: TGTGCCAGCAGCAAATGGTCAGGGGCTCAGCCCCAGCATTTT

abundance: .
v_gene: TRBV7-2
len: 16
d_gene: TRBD1
j_gene: TRBJ1-6
CDR3aa: CASSATTGNRGSPLHF
CDR3nt: TGTGCCAGCAGCGCCACGACTGGGAACAGGGGTTCACCCCTCCACTTT

abundance: .
v_gene: TRBV6-4
len: 14
d_gene: TRBD2
j_gene: TRBJ2-1
CDR3aa: CASSGTSGSDEQFF
CDR3nt: TGTGCCAGCAGTGGGACTAGCGGGAGTGATGAGCAGTTCTTC

abundance: .
v_gene: TRBV4-1
len: 14
d_gene: .
j_gene: TRBJ2-7
CDR3aa: CASSQGSFSYEQYF
CDR3nt: TGCGCCAGCAGCCAAGGTTCATTCTCCTACGAGCAGTACTTC

abundance: .
v_gene: TRBV4-1
len: 18
d_gene: .
j_gene: TRBJ1-6
CDR3aa: CASSQEPPRADYNSPLHF
CDR3nt: TGCGCCAGCAGCCAAGAACCCCCGAGGGCAGACTATAATTCACCCCTCCACTTT

abundance: .
v_gene: TRBV24-1
len: 15
d_gene: TRBD2
j_gene: TRBJ2-3
CDR3aa: CATSGGGGGSDTQYF
CDR3nt: TGTGCCACCAGTGGAGGCGGGGGGGGGTCAGATACGCAGTATTTT

abundance: .
v_gene: TRBV19
len: 13
d_gene: .
j_gene: TRBJ1-5
CDR3aa: CASSITGRQPQHF
CDR3nt: TGTGCCAGTAGTATAACAGGACGCCAGCCCCAGCATTTT

abundance: .
v_gene: TRBV6-4
len: 16
d_gene: TRBD1
j_gene: TRBJ1-5
CDR3aa: CASFGQGSWSNQPQHF
CDR3nt: TGTGCCAGCTTTGGACAGGGTTCTTGGAGCAATCAGCCCCAGCATTTT

abundance: .
v_gene: TRBV29-1
len: 14
d_gene: TRBD1
j_gene: TRBJ2-1
CDR3aa: CSVVPGTGMHEQFF
CDR3nt: TGCAGCGTTGTTCCCGGGACAGGGATGCATGAGCAGTTCTTC

abundance: .
v_gene: TRBV7-2
len: 16
d_gene: TRBD2
j_gene: TRBJ2-1
CDR3aa: CASSPGGTSGRYEQFF
CDR3nt: TGTGCCAGCAGCCCAGGGGGGACTAGCGGGAGATATGAGCAGTTCTTC

abundance: .
v_gene: TRBV5-5
len: 14
d_gene: TRBD1
j_gene: TRBJ1-1
CDR3aa: CASIRTGGRTEAFF
CDR3nt: TGTGCCAGCATTCGTACAGGGGGAAGGACTGAAGCTTTCTTT

abundance: many
v_gene: TRBV10-3
len: 14
d_gene: .
j_gene: TRBJ1-4
CDR3aa: CATAESATNEKLFF
CDR3nt: TGTGCCACCGCCGAGTCTGCAACTAATGAAAAACTGTTTTTT

abundance: .
v_gene: TRBV5-1
len: 16
d_gene: TRBD2
j_gene: TRBJ2-2
CDR3aa: CASSTGTSVDTGELFF
CDR3nt: TGCGCCAGCAGCACCGGGACTAGCGTCGACACCGGGGAGCTGTTTTTT

abundance: .
v_gene: TRBV7-3
len: 12
d_gene: .
j_gene: TRBJ2-1
CDR3aa: CASSLTSGEQFF
CDR3nt: TGTGCCAGCAGCTTAACTAGCGGTGAGCAGTTCTTC

abundance: few
v_gene: TRBV28
len: 13
d_gene: .
j_gene: TRBJ1-6
CDR3aa: CASSRDNNSPLHF
CDR3nt: TGTGCCAGCAGTCGGGACAATAATTCACCCCTCCACTTT

abundance: .
v_gene: TRBV28
len: 14
d_gene: TRBD2
j_gene: TRBJ2-3
CDR3aa: CASSAGTSADTQYF
CDR3nt: TGTGCCAGCAGCGCCGGGACTAGCGCAGATACGCAGTATTTT

abundance: .
v_gene: TRBV5-4
len: 15
d_gene: .
j_gene: TRBJ2-5
CDR3aa: CASSLAEQGGETQYF
CDR3nt: TGTGCCAGCAGCTTGGCCGAACAGGGAGGGGAGACCCAGTACTTC

abundance: .
v_gene: TRBV18
len: 14
d_gene: .
j_gene: TRBJ2-7
CDR3aa: CASSRGPLGAEQYF
CDR3nt: TGTGCCAGCTCACGGGGCCCCTTAGGGGCCGAGCAGTACTTC

abundance: .
v_gene: TRBV27
len: 13
d_gene: .
j_gene: TRBJ2-5
CDR3aa: CASTRWGQETQYF
CDR3nt: TGTGCCAGCACTCGGTGGGGGCAGGAGACCCAGTACTTC

abundance: .
v_gene: TRBV10-3
len: 15
d_gene: .
j_gene: TRBJ2-4
CDR3aa: CAISASEGLRNIQYF
CDR3nt: TGTGCCATCAGTGCATCGGAGGGCCTGAGAAACATTCAGTACTTC

abundance: .
v_gene: TRBV28
len: 10
d_gene: .
j_gene: TRBJ2-3
CDR3aa: CATYTDTQYF
CDR3nt: TGTGCCACCTACACAGATACGCAGTATTTT

abundance: few
v_gene: TRBV21-1
len: 13
d_gene: .
j_gene: TRBJ2-1
CDR3aa: CASSNKSDNEQFF
CDR3nt: TGTGCCAGCAGCAATAAGTCGGACAATGAGCAGTTCTTC

abundance: .
v_gene: TRBV29-1
len: 12
d_gene: .
j_gene: TRBJ1-1
CDR3aa: CSVVGRGREAFF
CDR3nt: TGCAGCGTTGTGGGCAGGGGAAGGGAAGCTTTCTTT

abundance: .
v_gene: TRBV2
len: 15
d_gene: TRBD2
j_gene: TRBJ2-2
CDR3aa: CASSDSGLAGEELFF
CDR3nt: TGTGCCAGCAGTGACTCGGGACTAGCGGGAGAGGAGCTGTTTTTT

abundance: .
v_gene: TRBV10-3
len: 13
d_gene: TRBD1
j_gene: TRBJ1-2
CDR3aa: CAISEGTGYGYTF
CDR3nt: TGTGCCATCAGTGAGGGGACAGGCTATGGCTACACCTTC

abundance: few
v_gene: TRBV7-9
len: 17
d_gene: TRBD1
j_gene: TRBJ2-1
CDR3aa: CASSPRYRDRLYNEQFF
CDR3nt: TGTGCCAGCAGCCCTAGGTACCGGGACAGGCTTTACAATGAGCAGTTCTTC

abundance: .
v_gene: TRBV4-1
len: 16
d_gene: .
j_gene: TRBJ2-1
CDR3aa: CASSQEGPPGYNEQFF
CDR3nt: TGCGCCAGCAGCCAAGAAGGCCCACCAGGCTACAATGAGCAGTTCTTC

abundance: .
v_gene: TRBV19
len: 22
d_gene: TRBD2
j_gene: TRBJ2-7
CDR3aa: CASSTLLNRQTRSSGHFYEQYF
CDR3nt: TGTGCCAGTAGTACCTTGCTAAATCGACAGACCCGAAGTAGCGGGCACTTCTACGAGCAGTACTTC

abundance: .
v_gene: TRBV10-3
len: 15
d_gene: .
j_gene: TRBJ2-2
CDR3aa: CAISARGANTGELFF
CDR3nt: TGTGCCATCAGCGCTCGGGGGGCCAACACCGGGGAGCTGTTTTTT

abundance: .
v_gene: TRBV7-6
len: 18
d_gene: TRBD2
j_gene: TRBJ2-3
CDR3aa: CASTPSPTSGITTDTQYF
CDR3nt: TGTGCCAGCACCCCATCCCCCACTAGCGGGATAACCACAGATACGCAGTATTTT

abundance: .
v_gene: TRBV24-1
len: 16
d_gene: TRBD1
j_gene: TRBJ2-1
CDR3aa: CATSDINVGTDNEQFF
CDR3nt: TGTGCCACCAGTGATATAAACGTAGGGACAGACAATGAGCAGTTCTTC

abundance: .
v_gene: TRBV5-1
len: 17
d_gene: TRBD1
j_gene: TRBJ2-1
CDR3aa: CASSAGTGVQSYNEQFF
CDR3nt: TGCGCCAGCAGCGCCGGGACAGGGGTTCAATCCTACAATGAGCAGTTCTTC

abundance: .
v_gene: TRBV18
len: 15
d_gene: TRBD2
j_gene: TRBJ2-3
CDR3aa: CASSPSLAGADTQYF
CDR3nt: TGTGCCAGCTCACCATCACTAGCGGGAGCAGATACGCAGTATTTT

abundance: few
v_gene: TRBV5-1
len: 18
d_gene: TRBD1
j_gene: TRBJ2-2
CDR3aa: CASSRLTPRTGGTGELFF
CDR3nt: TGCGCCAGCAGCAGACTTACTCCTCGGACAGGAGGCACCGGGGAGCTGTTTTTT

abundance: .
v_gene: TRBV10-3
len: 15
d_gene: TRBD2
j_gene: TRBJ2-3
CDR3aa: CAIRRLAGEGDTQYF
CDR3nt: TGTGCCATCAGACGACTAGCGGGTGAGGGCGATACGCAGTATTTT

abundance: .
v_gene: TRBV3-1/TRBV3-2
len: 17
d_gene: TRBD1
j_gene: TRBJ1-2
CDR3aa: CASSRFSGQGLNYGYTF
CDR3nt: TGTGCCAGCAGTCGTTTTTCGGGACAGGGGCTGAACTATGGCTACACCTTC

abundance: .
v_gene: TRBV4-1
len: 19
d_gene: TRBD1
j_gene: TRBJ2-7
CDR3aa: CASSQRGGQGAPVSYEQYF
CDR3nt: TGCGCCAGCAGCCAGAGGGGGGGACAGGGGGCCCCGGTCTCCTACGAGCAGTACTTC